The 21 T cell receptor beta chains below were found in one sample sequenced in a study of T cell repertoires in cytomegalovirus infection. Each CDR3 protein gets one entry after TCRdb re-called the reads with MiXCR. The profile shows approximately 600,000 distinct CDR3 sequences, about 39% of them singletons. The antigens of these receptors remain unknown. The sequencing used cultured PBMCs, collected from culture after CMV antigen stimulation. Source of these receptors: a human donor in good health (CMV status not recorded). Some clones in this sample may be carry-over from other donors' samples.

The chain has TRBV27 and TRBJ2-7, with TRBD1 matching 9 bases. CDR1 and CDR2 (germline): MNHEY, SMNVEV (reference sequence). The length of the CDR3 is 16 residues. V was clipped by 4 bases and J by 5 bases; unmatched bases: 12. The CDR3 loop is CASSSDTGGHYDEQYF. The CDR3 DNA sequence: TGTGCCAGCAGTTCAGACACAGGGGGCCATTATGACGAGCAGTACTTC.

A few counts support this clonotype. V gene TRBV7-2 combines with J gene TRBJ2-2; TRBD2 agrees at 16 bases. The germline V gene encodes CDR1 SGHTA and CDR2 FQGNSA. CDR3 length: 16 amino acids. The ends lost 3 bases at V and 7 bases at J; junction bases unmatched: 2. CDR3 residues: CASSLGLAGGSGELFF. CDR3 coding DNA: TGTGCCAGCAGCTTGGGACTAGCGGGGGGGAGCGGGGAGCTGTTTTTT.

The rearrangement joins TRBV23-1 to TRBJ1-5; no definite D call. TRBV23-1 is an ORF for which the function is uncertain. The CDR3 consists of 19 residues. V gave up 9 bases and J gave up 0 bases, with 27 bases separating them. This CDR3 is CARQKPPSGHTYSNQPQHF. As DNA, the CDR3 is TGCGCCAGGCAGAAACCCCCTTCCGGGCACACGTATAGCAATCAGCCCCAGCATTTT.

The V call is TRBV4-3, the J call TRBJ1-6; a weak D match, TRBD1 (5 bases). CDR1 and CDR2 from the germline V gene are LGHNA and YSLEER. Deletions cut 1 base from V and 0 bases from J, with 13 bases between. This CDR3 has 18 amino acids. CDR3 sequence (DNA): TGCGCCAGCAGCCAAGGGCCAGGGACGAGCTCCTATAATTCACCCCTCCACTTT. This codes for CASSQGPGTSSYNSPLHF.

The sample holds a few counts of this clonotype. The rearrangement links TRBV7-2 to TRBJ2-7; D not certain. Germline-derived CDR1 and CDR2 are SGHTA and FQGNSA. This CDR3 has 11 amino acids. Trimming stripped 2 bases from V and 7 bases from J, with 6 bases between. CDR3 nucleotide sequence: TGTGCCAGCAGCTTAATGCAGGAGCAGTACTTC. Amino acid sequence: CASSLMQEQYF.

This clonotype was seen a handful of times. The chain employs TRBV7-2 and TRBJ1-3; 7 bases agree with TRBD1. V shed 5 bases and J 3 bases; nucleotides not matched to a gene: 7. This CDR3 spans 15 amino acids. Germline values: CDR1 SGHTA, CDR2 FQGNSA. The CDR3 bases are TGTGCCAGCAGCATCCAAACAGGGGTTGGAAACACCATATATTTT. As protein: CASSIQTGVGNTIYF. Full variable domain (outside the CDR3, taken from reference TRBV7-2 and TRBJ1-3): GAGVSQSPSNKVTEKGKDVELRCDPISGHTALYWYRQSLGQGLEFLIYFQGNSAPDKSGLPSDRFSAERTGGSVSTLTIQRTQQEDSAVYLCASSIQTGVGNTIYFGEGSWLTVV.

This clonotype came up many times. The chain uses TRBV7-2 and TRBJ2-5; a possible D gene is TRBD1 (5 bases). The ends were cut back, 5 bases at V and 5 bases at J, with 15 bases in the middle. The CDR3 length is 14 residues. From germline, CDR1 is SGHTA and CDR2 FQGNSA. CDR3: CASSQTGVRETQYF. The CDR3 DNA is TGTGCCAGCAGCCAAACAGGTGTCAGGGAGACCCAGTACTTC.

The CDR3 DNA sequence: TGTGCCAGCAGCGCGTCGGCGGGACCCTCGTCACCTGGCGAGCAGTACTTC. Translating gives CASSASAGPSSPGEQYF. V gene TRBV11-3 combines with J gene TRBJ2-7; weak D call: TRBD2 (6 bases). CDR3 length equals 17 residues. V dropped 5 bases and J dropped 6 bases, with 26 bases sitting between them. Germline CDR1 is SGHNT and CDR2 is YENEEA. Full variable domain (rest looked up from reference TRBV11-3 and TRBJ2-7): EAGVVQSPRYKIIEKKQPVAFWCNPISGHNTLYWYLQNLGQGPELLIRYENEEAVDDSQLPKDRFSAERLKGVDSTLKIQPAELGDSAVYLCASSASAGPSSPGEQYFGPGTRLTVT.

The chain couples TRBV28 to TRBJ2-7; TRBD2 is a possible D gene (5 bases). From germline, CDR1 is MDHEN and CDR2 SYDVKM. V lost 7 bases and J lost 7, with 11 bases in between. The CDR3 loop spans 11 amino acids. The CDR3 is CASTRWEEQYF. CDR3 in DNA: TGTGCCAGCACCCGGTGGGAGGAGCAGTACTTC.

V usage is TRBV7-6 and J usage is TRBJ2-1, with a possible D match to TRBD2 (7 bases). Germline CDR1 is SGHVS and CDR2 is FNYEAQ. This CDR3 spans 17 amino acids. The V end was cut by 5 bases, the J end by 4 bases, with 21 bases between. DNA for the CDR3: TGTGCCAGCAGCCCGATCCAGCTAGCGGACAGATACAATGAGCAGTTCTTC. This encodes CASSPIQLADRYNEQFF.

This clonotype showed up just a few times. This chain joins TRBV12-5 and TRBJ2-2; D remains unclear. Trimming removed 7 bases at V and 4 bases at J, with 7 bases between. Germline CDR1 and CDR2: LGHNT and FRNRAP. The CDR3 is made up of 12 amino acids. The CDR3 coding sequence is TGTGCTAGTGATTTCTCCACCGGGGAGCTGTTTTTT. Protein: CASDFSTGELFF.

This clonotype was counted a few times. The CDR3: CASSPTLPGHLNTEAFF. The CDR3 DNA follows: TGTGCCAGCAGCCCCACCCTCCCGGGACATTTGAACACTGAAGCTTTCTTT. This chain connects TRBV7-6 to TRBJ1-1, with TRBD1 as a possible D gene (6 bases). V was trimmed by 5 bases and J by 0 bases, leaving 19 bases between them. The germline V gene has CDR1 SGHVS and CDR2 FNYEAQ. The CDR3 spans 17 residues.

The V and J genes are TRBV5-4 and TRBJ2-2; 7 nucleotides line up with TRBD2. V lost 2 bases and J lost 3; bases outside the gene matches: 4. The germline V gene has CDR1 SGHNT and CDR2 YYREEE (reference sequence). This CDR3 contains 15 residues. CDR3 sequence reads: CASSLSLADTGELFF. The DNA for the CDR3 is TGTGCCAGCAGCTTAAGCCTAGCGGACACCGGGGAGCTGTTTTTT.

The chain carries TRBV7-8 and TRBJ1-5; 10 bases match TRBD1. This CDR3 comprises 15 residues. V trimming: 5 bases; J trimming: 7 bases; junction bases outside the gene matches: 8. Germline V gene data show CDR1 as SGHVS and CDR2 as FQNEAQ. This CDR3 reads CASSGQGVLGQPQHF. The CDR3 DNA is TGTGCCAGCAGCGGACAGGGGGTCCTAGGCCAGCCCCAGCATTTT.

The chain is built from TRBV10-3 and TRBJ2-5; 14 bases agree with TRBD2. CDR1 is ENHRY and CDR2 is SYGVKD in the germline V gene. This CDR3 spans 16 amino acids. V was pared by 6 bases and J by 0 bases, with 3 bases of the junction left unmatched. The CDR3 DNA follows: TGTGCCATCAGGGGGGGACTAGCGGGAGACCAAGAGACCCAGTACTTC. Its protein product is CAIRGGLAGDQETQYF.

The chain carries TRBV12-3 or TRBV12-4 and TRBJ1-6, with D unresolved. This CDR3 comprises 15 residues. The V and J ends lost 6 bases and 4 bases respectively, with 13 bases between them. The DNA of the CDR3 is TGTGCCAGCAGCTCCCTGGAGACTTATAATTCACCCCTCCACTTT. Protein sequence: CASSSLETYNSPLHF.

The CDR3 region has the DNA TGTGCCAGCAGTCCACAGGGATCCGAGCAGTTCTTC. It encodes CASSPQGSEQFF. The chain employs TRBV12-3 or TRBV12-4 and TRBJ2-1, with D possibly being TRBD1 (6 bases). V was cut by 5 bases and J by 10 bases, with 12 bases left in between. This CDR3 contains 12 residues.

The V gene is TRBV5-5, the J gene TRBJ2-1, with 12 bases lining up with TRBD1. CDR3 length: 16 residues. Germline CDR1 SGHKS, CDR2 YYEKEE (reference sequence). The V segment lost 0 bases and the J segment 5 bases; nucleotides outside the gene matches: 3. Here the CDR3 reads CASSLAGTGGHNEQFF. CDR3 in DNA: TGTGCCAGCAGCTTGGCCGGGACAGGGGGCCACAATGAGCAGTTCTTC.

V is TRBV2 and J is TRBJ2-7; 7 bases are a match to TRBD1. There are 13 residues in the CDR3. Germline V CDR1 and CDR2: SNHLY, FYNNEI. The trim removed 8 bases at V and 3 bases at J, leaving 7 bases unmatched. The CDR3 DNA reads as TGTGCCAGCGACAGGGATACCGTCTACGAGCAGTACTTC. It is translated as CASDRDTVYEQYF.

This clonotype has a handful of counts. The chain is built from TRBV6-2 or TRBV6-3 and TRBJ2-2; D gene ambiguous. The germline CDR1 and CDR2 sequences are MNHEY and SVGEGT. The CDR3 is made up of 16 amino acids. V lost 2 bases to trimming and J lost 2 bases, with 12 bases between them. CDR3 nucleotide sequence: TGTGCCAGCAGTTACAAAGGTTGGGGTAACACCGGGGAGCTGTTTTTT. It yields the protein CASSYKGWGNTGELFF.

The V call is TRBV20-1, the J call TRBJ2-3, with D uncertain. Trimming left V 3 bases short and J 2 bases short, with 12 bases between. In germline, CDR1 is DFQATT, CDR2 SNEGSKA (reference sequence). This CDR3 region has 14 residues. Here the CDR3 DNA reads TGCAGTGCTAGTCCAGCAAAGCACACAGATACGCAGTATTTT. It translates to CSASPAKHTDTQYF.